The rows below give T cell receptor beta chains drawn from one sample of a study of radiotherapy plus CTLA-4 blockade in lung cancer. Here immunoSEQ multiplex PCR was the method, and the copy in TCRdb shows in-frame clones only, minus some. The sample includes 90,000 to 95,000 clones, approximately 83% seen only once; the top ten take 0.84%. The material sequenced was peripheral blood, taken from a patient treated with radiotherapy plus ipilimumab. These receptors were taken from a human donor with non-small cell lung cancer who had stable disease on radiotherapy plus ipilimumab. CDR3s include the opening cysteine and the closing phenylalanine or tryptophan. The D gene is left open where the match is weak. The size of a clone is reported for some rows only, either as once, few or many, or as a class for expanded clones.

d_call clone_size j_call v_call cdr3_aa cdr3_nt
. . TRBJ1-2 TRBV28 CASSTYNGYTF TGTGCCAGCAGTACCTATAATGGCTACACCTTC
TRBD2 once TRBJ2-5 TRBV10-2 CASSESAGGPKTQYF TGCGCCAGCAGTGAGTCGGCGGGGGGGCCGAAGACCCAGTACTTC
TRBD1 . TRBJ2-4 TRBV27 CASYPRYRGQGSKNIQYF TGTGCCAGCTACCCACGTTACCGGGGACAGGGAAGCAAAAACATTCAGTACTTC
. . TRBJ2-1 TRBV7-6 CASSLDASLYNEQFF TGTGCCAGCAGCTTAGACGCCTCCCTTTACAATGAGCAGTTCTTC
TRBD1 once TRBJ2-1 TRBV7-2 CASSPGTGNHNEQFF TGTGCCAGCAGCCCCGGGACAGGGAACCACAATGAGCAGTTCTTC
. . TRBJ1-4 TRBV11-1 CASSGETGGAEKLFF TGTGCCAGCAGCGGAGAGACAGGCGGCGCTGAAAAACTGTTTTTT
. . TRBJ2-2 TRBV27 CASTTAGDTGELFF TGTGCCAGCACCACGGCGGGCGACACCGGGGAGCTGTTTTTT
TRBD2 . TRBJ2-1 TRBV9 CASSPGGLASYNEQFF TGTGCCAGCAGCCCAGGGGGACTAGCTTCCTACAATGAGCAGTTCTTC
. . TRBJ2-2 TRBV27 CASSPRQEINTGELFF TGTGCCAGCAGCCCAAGACAGGAGATTAACACCGGGGAGCTGTTTTTT
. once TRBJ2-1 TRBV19 CASSPWTSSYNEQFF TGTGCCAGTAGTCCATGGACTTCCTCCTACAATGAGCAGTTCTTC